This TCR beta chain was retrieved from a study of spatial heterogeneity in lung cancer. As for the study in general: The approximately 69 donors had untreated early-stage non-small cell lung cancer. Alpha-chain sequences were consistently detected in smaller numbers than beta-chain sequences. Each unique TCR and UMI combination was seen more than ten times on average in raw reads.

The CDR3 contains 14 residues. Per the germline V gene, CDR1 is SEHNR and CDR2 is FQNEAQ (reference sequence). The ends were cut back, 1 base at V and 6 bases at J, with 13 bases in the middle. Each CDR3 protein gets one entry after TCRdb re-called the 5' RACE reads with MiXCR. The sample has around 47,000 distinct CDR3 sequences, under 8% seen once. Ten or more counts support this clonotype. Antigen specificity is unknown. Findings and caveats of the study: At resection, ubiquitous expanded tumor TCRs appeared in blood more than at follow-up.

The time point denotes: blood at routine non-recurrence follow-up after resection. Unsorted whole RNA of tumor, nontumor lung or frozen PBMC was sequenced. Source: PBMCs, taken at follow-up. The clonotype comes from a female donor with early-stage non-small cell lung cancer. The chain is built from TRBV7-9 and TRBJ2-7; a possible D gene is TRBD1 (5 bases). Here the CDR3 DNA reads TGTGCCAGCAGCTTAGGGGGCCGGATCGGCGAGCAGTACTTC. Its translation: CASSLGGRIGEQYF.